This T cell receptor (beta chain) came from a study of cytomegalovirus exposure and HLA in healthy donors. This CDR3 is 14 amino acids long. Germline CDR1 reads SGHTA; CDR2 reads FQGTGA. V shed 4 bases and J 7 bases; nucleotides not matched to a gene: 5. This PCR relied on a set of 60 Vbeta primers and 13 Jbeta primers. Assay used: immunoSEQ multiplex PCR; TCRdb lists only in-frame clones, some missing. The sample has approximately 110,000 clones, 74% seen once. The source is a man aged 45-65 years in good health and CMV-seropositive. Input material: PBMCs. The V gene is TRBV7-3, the J gene TRBJ2-2; 8 bases line up with TRBD1. In nucleotides, the CDR3 is TGTGCCAGCAGCTCCTCAGGGGGCATCGGGGAGCTGTTTTTT. Its translation is CASSSSGGIGELFF.